This T cell receptor (beta chain) derives from a study of T cell repertoires in cytomegalovirus infection (dated 2019 in TCRdb). A note on the overall study: Peptide stimulations targeted recently identified HLA-C-restricted CMV epitopes, whose presentation resists viral immunomodulation, together with well-studied HLA-B-restricted epitopes. Donor HLA type was relevant to the analysis, as public TCR beta signatures indicated carriage of CMV infection together with the matching HLA type. Study-level results and caveats: The ex vivo response was dominated by HLA-C-restricted CMV-specific TCR beta clonotypes, and the single most frequent clonotype in two of eight donors was supplied by these HLA-C-restricted clonotypes. Cumulative frequency of public TCR beta family members discriminated carriers of CMV infection plus the relevant HLA type in this cohort and an independent 352-donor cohort.

Only a few counts were recorded for this clonotype. Its target antigen remains unknown. No base quality values were provided; no much bigger clone lies one nucleotide off. The sample's treatment or condition label, decoded: in vitro stimulation with specific CMV peptide epitopes to enrich CMV-specific T cells. CDR1 and CDR2 (MNHEY, SMNVEV) derive from the germline V gene (reference sequence). The CDR3 numbers 15 residues from cysteine through phenylalanine. Left in the record is the CDR3 DNA by itself, 45 bases read in frame from the first base. The germline V end is reduced by 5 bases and the J end by 8 bases; junction bases left unmatched: 11. Sequencer: Illumina HiSeq 1500. TCRdb reworked the public reads: Q25 trimming with fastp, MiXCR clone assembly, productive beta chains retained. Entries that share a CDR3 protein sequence are merged under the most common genes and DNA. This sample comprises 900,000 to 950,000 distinct CDR3 sequences, approximately 33% of them detected only once. The top ten constitute about an eighth of the sample.

The sequence came from a human donor in good health (CMV status not recorded). Some clones in this sample may be carry-over from other donors' samples. The material sequenced was cultured CD8+ T cells from PBMCs, taken from culture after CMV antigen stimulation. The rearrangement combines TRBV27 with TRBJ1-4, with 7 bases aligning to TRBD1. CDR3 reads: CASSPLAGGQEKLFF. The DNA sequence is TGTGCCAGCAGTCCCCTGGCAGGGGGACAGGAAAAACTGTTTTTT.